Here is one T cell receptor (beta chain) with its context. The record originates from a study of blood T cell repertoires in COVID-19. About the research overall: Sites in the United States, Italy and Spain provided acute and convalescent COVID-19 samples. In each case, the material was cDNA or gDNA derived from T cells, B-cell-depleted T cells, or PBMCs.

Original processing methods: Amplified reference gene primers provided the basis for estimating nucleated cell counts. TCRdb's copy holds only in-frame clones and misses some; the assay was immunoSEQ multiplex PCR. Clonal size and the V and J genes are those of that table, whereas D and trimming came from the DNA. The top ten clones hold approximately 7.2% of a sample with about 71,000 clones, 86% of them seen once. The sequence was obtained from a man aged 50 to 60 with active COVID-19. Sequencing used peripheral blood.

CDR3 sequence (DNA): TGTGCCAGCAGCGTTGGGGGCCCGGGTGGCTACACCTTC. It codes for CASSVGGPGGYTF. This rearrangement joins TRBV9 to TRBJ1-2; possibly TRBD1 for D (6 bases). With 2 bases removed from V and 7 bases from J, the gap between germline ends came to 12 bases. Germline V gene lookup returns CDR1 SGDLS and CDR2 YYNGEE. This CDR3 is built from 13 residues.